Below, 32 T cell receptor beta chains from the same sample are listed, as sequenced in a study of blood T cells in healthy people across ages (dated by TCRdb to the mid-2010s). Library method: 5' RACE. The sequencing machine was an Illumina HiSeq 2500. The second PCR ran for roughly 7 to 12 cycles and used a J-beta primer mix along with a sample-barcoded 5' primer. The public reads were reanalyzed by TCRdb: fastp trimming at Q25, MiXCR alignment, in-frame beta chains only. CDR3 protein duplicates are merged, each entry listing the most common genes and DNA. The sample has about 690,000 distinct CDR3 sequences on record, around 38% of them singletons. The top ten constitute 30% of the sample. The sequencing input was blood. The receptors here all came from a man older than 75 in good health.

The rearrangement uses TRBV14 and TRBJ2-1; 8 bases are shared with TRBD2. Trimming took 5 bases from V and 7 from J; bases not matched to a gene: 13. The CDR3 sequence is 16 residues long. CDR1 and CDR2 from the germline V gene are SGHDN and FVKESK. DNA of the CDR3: TGTGCCAGCAGCTCACGCATCGCTAGCGGGTCGAATGAGCAGTTCTTC. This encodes CASSSRIASGSNEQFF.

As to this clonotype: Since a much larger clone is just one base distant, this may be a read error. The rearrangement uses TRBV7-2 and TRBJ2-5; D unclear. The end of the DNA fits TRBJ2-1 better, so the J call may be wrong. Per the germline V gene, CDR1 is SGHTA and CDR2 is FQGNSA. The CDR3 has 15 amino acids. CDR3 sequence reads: CASSLGSRNQETQFF. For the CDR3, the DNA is TGTGCCAGCAGCTTAGGTTCGCGAAACCAAGAGACCCAGTTCTTC.

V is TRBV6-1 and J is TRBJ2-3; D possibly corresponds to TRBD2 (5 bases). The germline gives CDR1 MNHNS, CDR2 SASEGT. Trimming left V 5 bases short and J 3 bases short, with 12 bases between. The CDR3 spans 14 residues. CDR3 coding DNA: TGTGCCAGCAGTAACCGGGGTTTTACAGATACGCAGTATTTT. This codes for CASSNRGFTDTQYF.

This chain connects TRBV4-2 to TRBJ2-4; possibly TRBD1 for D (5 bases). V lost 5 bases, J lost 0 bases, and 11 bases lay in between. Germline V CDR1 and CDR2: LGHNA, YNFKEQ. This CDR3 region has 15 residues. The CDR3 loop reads CASSKGLLAKNIQYF. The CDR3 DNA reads TGTGCCAGCAGCAAGGGGCTATTAGCCAAAAACATTCAGTACTTC.

The CDR3, as DNA: TGTGCCAGCAGCCAAGATAATTGGTTCTACAATGAGCAGTTCTTC. This sequence encodes CASSQDNWFYNEQFF. The chain carries TRBV3-1 and TRBJ2-1, with D uncertain. Germline-derived CDR1 and CDR2 are LGHDT and YNNKEL (reference sequence). Trimming took 0 bases from V and 3 from J, leaving 9 bases between them. The CDR3 runs 15 residues.

CDR3 DNA sequence: TGTGCCAGCACACCTCTGGGTGGGGGAAAAGAGACCCAGTACTTC. It yields the protein CASTPLGGGKETQYF. The chain uses TRBV27 and TRBJ2-5; either TRBD1 or TRBD2 may supply D (5 bases each). Trimming left V 7 bases short and J 3 bases short, with 18 bases between. Germline CDR1 and CDR2: MNHEY and SMNVEV (reference sequence). CDR3 length: 15 amino acids.

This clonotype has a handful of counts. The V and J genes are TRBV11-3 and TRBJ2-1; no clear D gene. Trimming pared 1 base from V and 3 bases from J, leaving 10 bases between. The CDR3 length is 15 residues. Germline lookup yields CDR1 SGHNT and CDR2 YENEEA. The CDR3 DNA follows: TGTGCCAGCAGCTTAGGCGGAGAAAACTACAATGAGCAGTTCTTC. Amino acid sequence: CASSLGGENYNEQFF. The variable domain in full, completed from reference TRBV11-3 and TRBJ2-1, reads EAGVVQSPRYKIIEKKQPVAFWCNPISGHNTLYWYLQNLGQGPELLIRYENEEAVDDSQLPKDRFSAERLKGVDSTLKIQPAELGDSAVYLCASSLGGENYNEQFFGPGTRLTVL.

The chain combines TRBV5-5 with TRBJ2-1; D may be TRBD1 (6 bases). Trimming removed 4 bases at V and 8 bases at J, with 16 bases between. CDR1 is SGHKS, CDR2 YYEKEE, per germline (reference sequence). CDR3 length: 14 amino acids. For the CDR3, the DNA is TGTGCCAGCAGCAAGGACAGTGGAAGGGATGAGCAGTTCTTC. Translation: CASSKDSGRDEQFF. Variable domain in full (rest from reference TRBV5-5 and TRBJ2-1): DAGVTQSPTHLIKTRGQQVTLRCSPISGHKSVSWYQQVLGQGPQFIFQYYEKEERGRGNFPDRFSARQFPNYSSELNVNALLLGDSALYLCASSKDSGRDEQFFGPGTRLTVL.

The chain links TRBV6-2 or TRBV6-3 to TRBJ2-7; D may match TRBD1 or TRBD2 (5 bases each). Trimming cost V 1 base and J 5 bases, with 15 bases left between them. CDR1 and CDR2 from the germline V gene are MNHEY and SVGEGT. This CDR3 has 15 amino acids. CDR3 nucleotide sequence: TGTGCCAGCAGTTACTACGGGGCAGGGAAGGACGAGCAGTACTTC. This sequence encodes CASSYYGAGKDEQYF.

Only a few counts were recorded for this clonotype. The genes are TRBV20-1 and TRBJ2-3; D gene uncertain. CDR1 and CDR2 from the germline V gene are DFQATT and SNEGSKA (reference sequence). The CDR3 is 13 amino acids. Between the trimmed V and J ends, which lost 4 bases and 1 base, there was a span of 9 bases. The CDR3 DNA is TGCAGTGCTACCGCCCCGGGCACAGATACGCAGTATTTT. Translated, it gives CSATAPGTDTQYF.

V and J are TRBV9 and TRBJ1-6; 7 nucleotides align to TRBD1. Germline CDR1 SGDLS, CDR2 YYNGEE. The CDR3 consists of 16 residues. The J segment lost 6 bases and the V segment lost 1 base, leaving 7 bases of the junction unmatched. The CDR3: CASSVSRTGSNSPLHF. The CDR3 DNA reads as TGTGCCAGCAGCGTATCGCGGACAGGTTCTAATTCACCCCTCCACTTT.

CDR3 loop: CASSPRLGDYSTDTQYF. CDR3 coding DNA: TGTGCCAGCAGCCCCCGACTCGGAGACTATAGCACAGATACGCAGTATTTT. The rearrangement links TRBV11-2 to TRBJ2-3; D might be TRBD2 (5 bases). CDR3 size: 17 residues. V was clipped by 5 bases and J by 0 bases, with 18 bases between them. From germline, CDR1 is SGHAT and CDR2 FQNNGV.

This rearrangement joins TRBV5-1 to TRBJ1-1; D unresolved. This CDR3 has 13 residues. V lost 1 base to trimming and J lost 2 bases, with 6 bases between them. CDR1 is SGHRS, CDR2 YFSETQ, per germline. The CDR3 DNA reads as TGCGCCAGCAGCTTGTCTGACAACACTGAAGCTTTCTTT. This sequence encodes CASSLSDNTEAFF.

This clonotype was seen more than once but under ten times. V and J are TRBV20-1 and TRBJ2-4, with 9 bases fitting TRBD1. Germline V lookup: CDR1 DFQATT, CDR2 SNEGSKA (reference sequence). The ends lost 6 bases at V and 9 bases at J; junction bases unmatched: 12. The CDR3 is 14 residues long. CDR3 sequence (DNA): TGCAGTGCGCGGGACAGGGAAACCTCAAGCATTCAGTACTTC. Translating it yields CSARDRETSSIQYF.

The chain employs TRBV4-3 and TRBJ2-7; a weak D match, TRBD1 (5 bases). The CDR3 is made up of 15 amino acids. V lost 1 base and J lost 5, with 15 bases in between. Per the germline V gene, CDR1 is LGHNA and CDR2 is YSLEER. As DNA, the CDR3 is TGCGCCAGCAGCCAAGCCCTATGGACATACAACGAGCAGTACTTC. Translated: CASSQALWTYNEQYF.

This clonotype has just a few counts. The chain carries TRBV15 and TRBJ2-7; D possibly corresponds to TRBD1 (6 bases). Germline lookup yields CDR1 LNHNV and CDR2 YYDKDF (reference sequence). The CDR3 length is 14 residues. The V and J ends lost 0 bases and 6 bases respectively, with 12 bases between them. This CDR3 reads CATSREAGVVEQYF. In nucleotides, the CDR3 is TGTGCCACCAGCAGAGAGGCAGGGGTTGTCGAGCAGTACTTC. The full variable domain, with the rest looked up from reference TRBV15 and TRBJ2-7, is DAMVIQNPRYQVTQFGKPVTLSCSQTLNHNVMYWYQQKSSQAPKLLFHYYDKDFNNEADTPDNFQSRRPNTSFCFLDIRSPGLGDTAMYLCATSREAGVVEQYFGPGTRLTVT.

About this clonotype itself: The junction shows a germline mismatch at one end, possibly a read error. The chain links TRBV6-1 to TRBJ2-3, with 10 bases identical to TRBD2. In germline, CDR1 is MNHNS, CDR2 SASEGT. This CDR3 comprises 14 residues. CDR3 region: CAIRAGGPSDAQYF. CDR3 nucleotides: TGTGCCATAAGAGCGGGAGGGCCCTCAGATGCGCAGTATTTT.

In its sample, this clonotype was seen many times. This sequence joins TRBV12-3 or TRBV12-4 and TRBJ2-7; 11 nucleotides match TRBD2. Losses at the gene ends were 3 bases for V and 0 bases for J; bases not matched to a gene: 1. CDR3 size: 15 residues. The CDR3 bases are TGTGCCAGCAGTTTCGGGACTAGCGGCTCCTACGAGCAGTACTTC. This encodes CASSFGTSGSYEQYF.

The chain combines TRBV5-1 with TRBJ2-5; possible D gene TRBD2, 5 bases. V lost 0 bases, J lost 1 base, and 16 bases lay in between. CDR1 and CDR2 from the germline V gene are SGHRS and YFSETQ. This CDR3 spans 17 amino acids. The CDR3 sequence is CASSLATGGPFQETQYF. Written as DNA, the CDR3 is TGCGCCAGCAGCTTGGCGACGGGCGGGCCTTTCCAAGAGACCCAGTACTTC.

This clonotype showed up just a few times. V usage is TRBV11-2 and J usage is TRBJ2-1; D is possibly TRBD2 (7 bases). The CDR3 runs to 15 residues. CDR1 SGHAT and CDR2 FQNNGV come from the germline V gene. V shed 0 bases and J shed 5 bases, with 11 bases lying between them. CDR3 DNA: TGTGCCAGCAGCTTAGACGGGGGGCCCCACAATGAGCAGTTCTTC. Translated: CASSLDGGPHNEQFF. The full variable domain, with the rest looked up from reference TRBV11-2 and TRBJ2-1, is EAGVAQSPRYKIIEKRQSVAFWCNPISGHATLYWYQQILGQGPKLLIQFQNNGVVDDSQLPKDRFSAERLKGVDSTLKIQPAKLEDSAVYLCASSLDGGPHNEQFFGPGTRLTVL.

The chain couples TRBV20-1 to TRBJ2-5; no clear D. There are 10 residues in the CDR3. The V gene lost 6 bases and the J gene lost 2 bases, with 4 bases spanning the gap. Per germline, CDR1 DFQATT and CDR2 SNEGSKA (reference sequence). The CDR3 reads CSATQETQYF. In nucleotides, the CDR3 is TGCAGTGCCACTCAAGAGACCCAGTACTTC.

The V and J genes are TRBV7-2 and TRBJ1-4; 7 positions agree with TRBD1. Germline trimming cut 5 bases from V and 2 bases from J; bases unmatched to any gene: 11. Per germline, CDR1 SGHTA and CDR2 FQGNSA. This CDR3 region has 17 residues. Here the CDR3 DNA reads TGTGCCAGCAGCGGGCGAGGGGTCAGGGGGACTAATGAAAAACTGTTTTTT. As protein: CASSGRGVRGTNEKLFF.

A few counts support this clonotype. Here the CDR3 reads CASSLSGRGANYGYTF. DNA of the CDR3: TGTGCCAGCAGCTTATCGGGCAGGGGAGCTAACTATGGCTACACCTTC. J is TRBJ1-2 and V is TRBV7-2; TRBD1 might be the D (6 bases). V shed 2 bases and J shed 0 bases, with 13 bases lying between them. Germline CDR1 SGHTA, CDR2 FQGNSA. The CDR3 spans 16 residues.

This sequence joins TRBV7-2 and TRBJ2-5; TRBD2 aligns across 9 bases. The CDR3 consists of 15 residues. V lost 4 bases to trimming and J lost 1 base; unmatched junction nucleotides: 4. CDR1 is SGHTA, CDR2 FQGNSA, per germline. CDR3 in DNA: TGTGCCAGCAGCTCCATGACTAGCGGCCAAGAGACCCAGTACTTC. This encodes CASSSMTSGQETQYF.

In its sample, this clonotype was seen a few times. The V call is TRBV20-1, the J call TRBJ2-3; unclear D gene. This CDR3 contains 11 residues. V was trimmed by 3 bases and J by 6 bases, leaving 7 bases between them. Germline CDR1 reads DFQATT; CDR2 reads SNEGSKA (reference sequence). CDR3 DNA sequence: TGCAGTGCTAGGCTAGGGGATACGCAGTATTTT. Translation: CSARLGDTQYF.

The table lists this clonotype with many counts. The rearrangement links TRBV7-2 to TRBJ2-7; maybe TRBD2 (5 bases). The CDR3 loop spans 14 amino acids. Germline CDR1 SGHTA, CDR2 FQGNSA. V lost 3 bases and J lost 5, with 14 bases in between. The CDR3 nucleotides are TGTGCCAGCAGCTTCACACGTTCCGGGAACGAGCAGTACTTC. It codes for CASSFTRSGNEQYF.

The CDR3 DNA sequence: TGTGCCAGCACGAAGAGGACTAGCGGGGGAAATGGGCAGTACTTC. Residues: CASTKRTSGGNGQYF. J is TRBJ2-7 and V is TRBV12-3 or TRBV12-4, with 13 bases aligning to TRBD2. V dropped 7 bases and J dropped 9; count of bases not matched to a gene: 12. The length of the CDR3 is 15 residues.

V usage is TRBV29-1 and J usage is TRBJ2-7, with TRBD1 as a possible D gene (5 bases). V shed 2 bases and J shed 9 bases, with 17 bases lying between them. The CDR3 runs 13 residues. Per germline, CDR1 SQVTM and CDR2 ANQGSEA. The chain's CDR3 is CSVETGKAYGQYF. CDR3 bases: TGCAGCGTTGAAACAGGTAAAGCATATGGGCAGTACTTC.

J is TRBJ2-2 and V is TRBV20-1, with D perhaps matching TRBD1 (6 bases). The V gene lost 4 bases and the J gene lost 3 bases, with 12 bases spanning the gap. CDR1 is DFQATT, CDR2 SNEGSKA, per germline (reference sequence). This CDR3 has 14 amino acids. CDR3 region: CSATPGQHTGELFF. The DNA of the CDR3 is TGCAGTGCTACCCCAGGACAGCACACCGGGGAGCTGTTTTTT.

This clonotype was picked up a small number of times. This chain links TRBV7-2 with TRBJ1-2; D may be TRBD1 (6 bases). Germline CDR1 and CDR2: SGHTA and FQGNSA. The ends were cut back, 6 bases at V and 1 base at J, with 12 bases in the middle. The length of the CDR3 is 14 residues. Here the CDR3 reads CASRIGQNNYGYTF. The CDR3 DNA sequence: TGTGCCAGCAGAATCGGACAGAATAACTATGGCTACACCTTC.

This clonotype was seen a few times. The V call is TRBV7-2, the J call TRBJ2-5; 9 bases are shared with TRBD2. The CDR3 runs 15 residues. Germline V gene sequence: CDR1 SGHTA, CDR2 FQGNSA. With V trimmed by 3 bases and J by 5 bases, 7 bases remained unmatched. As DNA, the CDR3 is TGTGCCAGCAGCTTTTTAGCGGGAGTAGCGGAGACCCAGTACTTC. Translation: CASSFLAGVAETQYF.

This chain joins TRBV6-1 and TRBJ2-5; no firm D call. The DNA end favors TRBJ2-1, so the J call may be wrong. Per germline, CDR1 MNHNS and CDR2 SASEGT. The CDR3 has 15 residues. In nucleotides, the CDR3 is TGTGCCAGCAGTGAAGCTTTCGGCGGTCAAGAGACCCAGTTCTTC. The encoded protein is CASSEAFGGQETQFF.